Sequencing of this TCR beta chain was carried out in a study of blood T cell repertoires in COVID-19. J lost 8 bases, V lost 5 bases, and 10 bases had no gene match. Germline CDR1 and CDR2: SGHNT and YYREEE (reference sequence). The CDR3 loop spans 14 amino acids. Only in-frame clones appear in the TCRdb table, and some are missing; sequencing was by immunoSEQ multiplex PCR. This sample carries 150,000 to 200,000 clones, around 82% of them seen once, and the ten largest clones take 7% to 9%. The sequence derives from a man in his forties who had recovered from COVID-19. Sequenced input: PBMCs or T cells enriched from blood (not recorded which). V gene TRBV5-4 combines with J gene TRBJ2-5; 9 nucleotides match TRBD1. The CDR3 is CASSVQGARPTQYF. The CDR3 DNA follows: TGTGCCAGCAGTGTACAGGGGGCGAGGCCAACCCAGTACTTC.